This T cell receptor beta chain is from a study of blood T cell repertoires in COVID-19. About the research overall: Whether acute or convalescent, the COVID-19 samples came from the United States, Italy and Spain. From T cells, B-cell-depleted T cells, or PBMCs came the material, which was cDNA or gDNA.

Looked up from germline, CDR1 is MNHEY and CDR2 is SMNVEV (reference sequence). V was shortened by 4 bases and J by 6 bases, with 19 bases between the two germline ends. The CDR3 loop spans 15 amino acids. Under the authors' procedure: Nucleated cell number was recorded as an estimate derived from reference gene primer amplification. The assay was immunoSEQ multiplex PCR, and TCRdb's table has in-frame clones only and misses some. V, J and clone size derive from that table, while D and trimming were established from the DNA sequence. The data show hundreds of thousands of clones, approximately 90% seen once.

Material for sequencing was peripheral blood. The receptor was derived from a woman aged 18-35 years with acute or convalescent COVID-19. The chain recombines TRBV27 with TRBJ2-7; possible D gene TRBD2, 7 bases. The CDR3 loop reads CASSSTGGSRGEQYF. DNA for the CDR3: TGTGCCAGCAGTTCTACGGGGGGCTCTAGGGGCGAGCAGTACTTC.